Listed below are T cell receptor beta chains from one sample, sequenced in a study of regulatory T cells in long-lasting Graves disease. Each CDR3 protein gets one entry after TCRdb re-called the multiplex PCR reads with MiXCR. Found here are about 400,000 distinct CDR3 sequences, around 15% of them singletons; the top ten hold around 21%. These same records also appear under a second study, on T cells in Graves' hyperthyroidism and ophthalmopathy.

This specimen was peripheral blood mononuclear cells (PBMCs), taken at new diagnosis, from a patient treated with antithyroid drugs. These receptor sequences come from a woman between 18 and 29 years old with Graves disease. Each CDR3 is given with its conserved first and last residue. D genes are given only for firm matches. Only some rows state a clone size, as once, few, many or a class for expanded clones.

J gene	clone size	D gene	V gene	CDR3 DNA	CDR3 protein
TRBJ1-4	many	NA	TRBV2	TGTGCCAGCAGAGACCCGGGACGGCTTACTGTAAATGAAAAACTGTTTTTT	CASRDPGRLTVNEKLFF
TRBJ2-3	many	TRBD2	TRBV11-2	TGTGCCAGCAGCTTAGAGATTAGCGGGTCCACAGATACGCAGTATTTT	CASSLEISGSTDTQYF
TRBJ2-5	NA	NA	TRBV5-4	TGTGCCAGCACCGGTCTCGGGGAGACCCAGTACTTC	CASTGLGETQYF
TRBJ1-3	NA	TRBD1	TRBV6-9	TGTGCCAGCAGTTTCGGACAGGTTACCTCTGGAAACACCATATATTTT	CASSFGQVTSGNTIYF
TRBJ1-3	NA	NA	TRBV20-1	TGCAGTGCTAGAGCCCAGGGGTATGGAAACACCATATATTTC	CSARAQGYGNTIYF
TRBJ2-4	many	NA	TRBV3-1	TGTGCCAGCAGCCAAGAGATGGGGACCAAAAACATTCAGTACTTC	CASSQEMGTKNIQYF
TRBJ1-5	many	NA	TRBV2	TGTGCCAGCAGGCCCCCGTCAGGGCGCAATCAGCCCCAGCATTTT	CASRPPSGRNQPQHF
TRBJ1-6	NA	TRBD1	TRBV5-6	TGTGCCAGCAGCCTGGGACAGGGTTCACCCCTCCACTTT	CASSLGQGSPLHF
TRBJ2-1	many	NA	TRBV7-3	TGTGCCAGCAGCTTAAGTGACAGTATTTACAATGAGCAGTTCTTC	CASSLSDSIYNEQFF
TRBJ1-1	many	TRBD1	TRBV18	TGTGCCAGCTCGCCTGACAGGGGGCGGCCGAACACTGAAGCTTTCTTT	CASSPDRGRPNTEAFF
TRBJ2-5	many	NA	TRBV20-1	TGCAGTGCTATGCCCCTCCTCTTTGAGGACCAAGAGACCCAGTACTTC	CSAMPLLFEDQETQYF
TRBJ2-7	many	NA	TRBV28	TGTGCCTGCAGTTTATTCCGGACGGGATCCTACGAGCAGTACTTC	CACSLFRTGSYEQYF
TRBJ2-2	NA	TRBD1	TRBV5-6	TGTGCCAGCAGCCCCGGGACAGGGGCCACCGGGGAGCTGTTTTTT	CASSPGTGATGELFF
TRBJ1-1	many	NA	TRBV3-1	TGTGCCAGCAACCGGGTCCCGACAGTAGACAAGCCCACTGAAGCTTTCTTT	CASNRVPTVDKPTEAFF
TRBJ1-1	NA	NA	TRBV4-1	TGCGCCAGCAGCCAAGATCAGGGAGGTGAAGCTTTCTTT	CASSQDQGGEAFF
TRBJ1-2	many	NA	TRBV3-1	TGTGCCAGCAGCCCAAGTACTGGGGTATACTATGGCTACACCTTC	CASSPSTGVYYGYTF
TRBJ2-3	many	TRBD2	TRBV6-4	TGTGCCAGCAGTGCCAGCGGGGGGGCGACAGATACGCAGTATTTT	CASSASGGATDTQYF
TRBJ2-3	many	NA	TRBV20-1	TGCAGTGCCTTAAAGCAGGCCAGACAGTATTTT	CSALKQARQYF
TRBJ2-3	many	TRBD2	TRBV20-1	TGCAGTGCTGACTCCGGGACTAGCAGGACAGATACGCAGTATTTT	CSADSGTSRTDTQYF
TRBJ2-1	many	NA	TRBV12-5	TGTGCTAGTGGCCCCGACCAGGTAGGGGTACAGTTCTTC	CASGPDQVGVQFF
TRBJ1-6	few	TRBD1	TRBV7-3	TGTGCCAGCAGCTTAGCGGGACAGGGCAATAATTCACCCCTCCACTTT	CASSLAGQGNNSPLHF
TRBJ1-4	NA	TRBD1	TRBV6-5	TGTGCCAGCAGTTACTCGACAGGGGGACGGGAAAAACTGTTTTTT	CASSYSTGGREKLFF
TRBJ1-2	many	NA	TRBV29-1	TGCAGCGTTAGAATCCGGGACGGTGGACCTATAGGCTACACCTTC	CSVRIRDGGPIGYTF
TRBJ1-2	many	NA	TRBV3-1	TGTGCCAGCAGCCCCGGATCAGCTAACTATGGCTACACCTTC	CASSPGSANYGYTF
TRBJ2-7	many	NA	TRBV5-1	TGTGCCAGCAGCTTGACCGGGCCTGCCTACGAGCAGTACTTC	CASSLTGPAYEQYF
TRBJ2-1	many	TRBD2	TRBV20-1	TGCAGTGCCACCGGGACTAACTCGTTCTTC	CSATGTNSFF
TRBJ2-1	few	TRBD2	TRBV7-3	TGTGCCAGCAGCTTAACCCGGCTAGCGGGGGGCGGGGAGCAGTTCTTC	CASSLTRLAGGGEQFF
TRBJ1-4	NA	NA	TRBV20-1	TGCAGTGCTAGGGACCAACTGAGGTCTAATGAAAAACTGTTTTTT	CSARDQLRSNEKLFF
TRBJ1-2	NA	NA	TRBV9	TGTGCCAGCAGCGTATTTGGGTATGGCTACACCTTC	CASSVFGYGYTF
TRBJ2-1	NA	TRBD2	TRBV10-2	TGCGCCAGCAGTGAGAGTAGGGGACTAGGGAATGAGCAGTTCTTC	CASSESRGLGNEQFF
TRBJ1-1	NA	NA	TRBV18	TGTGCCAGCGCAGAAAAGGGGGTTACCACTGAAGCTTTCTTT	CASAEKGVTTEAFF
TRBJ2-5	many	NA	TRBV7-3	TGTGCCAGCAGCTTATACCAAGGGGAGACCCAGTACTTC	CASSLYQGETQYF
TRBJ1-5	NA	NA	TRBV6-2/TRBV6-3	TGTGCCAGCAGTGAAGTCCTGGGAGAGAATCAGCCCCAGCATTTT	CASSEVLGENQPQHF
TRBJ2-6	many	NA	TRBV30	TGTGCCTGCCCGAAGGGAGCTGGGGCCAACGTCCTGACTTTC	CACPKGAGANVLTF
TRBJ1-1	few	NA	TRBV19	TGTGCCAGTAGTATGGGGCAGAGGGAAGCTTTCTTT	CASSMGQREAFF
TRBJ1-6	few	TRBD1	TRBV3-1	TGTGCCAGCAGCCTATCCGGACAGGAAAATTCACCCCTCCACTTT	CASSLSGQENSPLHF
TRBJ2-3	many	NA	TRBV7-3	TGTGCCAGCAACCGGGGACCGACTACAGATACGCAGTATTTT	CASNRGPTTDTQYF
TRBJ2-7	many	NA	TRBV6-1	TGTGCCAGCAGGGTTGGGGCCTCTTACGAGCAGTACTTC	CASRVGASYEQYF
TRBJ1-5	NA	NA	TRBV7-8	TGTGCCAGCAGCCAGGCTGACGGTCCTAATCAGCCCCAGCATTTT	CASSQADGPNQPQHF
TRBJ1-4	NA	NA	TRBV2	TGTGCCAGCAGCGGTGCAGGGCTTGAAAAACTGTTTTTT	CASSGAGLEKLFF
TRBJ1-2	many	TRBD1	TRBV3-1	TGTGCCAGCAGCCCCACCCCCCGGGACAGCTATTATGGCTACACCTTC	CASSPTPRDSYYGYTF
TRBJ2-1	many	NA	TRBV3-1	TGTGCCAGCAGTTACGAGACCTACAATGAGCAGTTCTTC	CASSYETYNEQFF
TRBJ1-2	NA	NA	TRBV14	TGTGCCAGCAGCCAGTGGGCGGTCTATGGCTACACCTTC	CASSQWAVYGYTF
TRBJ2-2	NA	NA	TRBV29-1	TGCAGCGTGGAGGGGGGTTTGGTGAACACCGGGGAGCTGTTTTTT	CSVEGGLVNTGELFF
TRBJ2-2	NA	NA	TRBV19	TGTGCCAGTAGTACCCGGACATCTTTTTTTGGGGGATCCAGCGGTTACCGGGGCACCGGGGAGCTGTTTTTT	CASSTRTSFFGGSSGYRGTGELFF
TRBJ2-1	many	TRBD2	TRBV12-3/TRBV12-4	TGTGCCAGCAGTCCCAGGGGTAGCGGGGGGGCCGGGCATGAGCAGTTCTTC	CASSPRGSGGAGHEQFF
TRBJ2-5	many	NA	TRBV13	TGTGCCAGCAGGTGGGGGGCAGAGGAGACCCAGTACTTC	CASRWGAEETQYF
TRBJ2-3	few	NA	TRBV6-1	TGTGCCAGCAGCCGGACTCCCTCCGGGGATACGCAGTATTTT	CASSRTPSGDTQYF
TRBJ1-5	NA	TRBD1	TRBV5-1	TGCGCCAGCAGCTTGGCCGGGACAGGGTGGCAGCCCCAGCATTTT	CASSLAGTGWQPQHF
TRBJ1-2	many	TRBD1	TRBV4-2	TGCGCCAGCAGCCAAGATGACAGGGCTAACTATGGCTACACCTTC	CASSQDDRANYGYTF
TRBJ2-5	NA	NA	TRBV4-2	TGTGCCAGCAGCCGACTCGGACAGCTACAAGAGACCCAGTACTTC	CASSRLGQLQETQYF
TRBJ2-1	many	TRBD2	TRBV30	TGTGCCTGGAGTGGAGCGGGGGGCATGGGTGAGCAGTTCTTC	CAWSGAGGMGEQFF
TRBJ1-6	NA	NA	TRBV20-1	TGCAGTGCTAGAGAGGACATCGGTTCACCCCTCCACTTT	CSAREDIGSPLHF
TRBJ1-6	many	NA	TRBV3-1	TGTGCCAGCAGCCAAGATTGGGGTTCTAATAATTCACCCCTCCACTTT	CASSQDWGSNNSPLHF
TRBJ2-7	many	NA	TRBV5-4	TGTGCCAGCAGCTTGGACCGGCAGGTCACCTACGAGCAGTACTTC	CASSLDRQVTYEQYF
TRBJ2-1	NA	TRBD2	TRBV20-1	TGCAGTGCTGGGGGACTAGCGGGAGTCTGCAATGAGCAGTTCTTC	CSAGGLAGVCNEQFF
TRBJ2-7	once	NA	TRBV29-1	TGCAGCGTTGAAGATCAGGGGCAGAGACCCTACGAGCAGTACTTC	CSVEDQGQRPYEQYF